This is a list of T cell receptor beta chains from one sample in a study of cytomegalovirus exposure and HLA in healthy donors. Using immunoSEQ multiplex PCR, the repertoire was profiled, and TCRdb retains in-frame clones only, with some absent. The data contain 150,000 to 200,000 clones, roughly 84% of them seen just once; the ten biggest clones take up 0.25% to 0.3%. Sequences were obtained from PBMCs. The source of these receptors is a boy between 10 and 17 years old in good health and CMV-seronegative. Both conserved end residues are part of each CDR3. The order of the fields is J gene, D gene, clone size, V gene, CDR3 protein, CDR3 DNA. A D gene is named only where the DNA matches it firmly. Clone size is shown for a subset of rows, as once, few, many or a class of expanded clone.

j_gene: TRBJ2-3; d_gene: TRBD2; abundance: -; v_gene: TRBV9; CDR3aa: CASSALAGGTDTQYF; CDR3nt: TGTGCCAGCAGCGCCTTAGCGGGAGGGACAGATACGCAGTATTTT
j_gene: TRBJ1-3; d_gene: TRBD1; abundance: -; v_gene: TRBV4-1; CDR3aa: CASSQRQGHDSGNTIYF; CDR3nt: TGCGCCAGCAGCCAAAGACAGGGCCACGACTCTGGAAACACCATATATTTT
j_gene: TRBJ1-4; d_gene: -; abundance: -; v_gene: TRBV7-9; CDR3aa: CSSSLRQAQGQEKLFF; CDR3nt: TGTTCCAGCAGCCTTCGACAGGCACAAGGTCAGGAAAAACTGTTTTTT
j_gene: TRBJ2-7; d_gene: TRBD2; abundance: -; v_gene: TRBV4-2; CDR3aa: CASSQAGGGGPYEQYF; CDR3nt: TGTGCCAGCAGCCAAGCCGGGGGGGGAGGACCCTACGAGCAGTACTTC
j_gene: TRBJ2-7; d_gene: -; abundance: -; v_gene: TRBV11-3; CDR3aa: CASSLGAGMAYF; CDR3nt: TGTGCCAGCAGCTTAGGGGCGGGGATGGCGTACTTC
j_gene: TRBJ1-4; d_gene: TRBD1; abundance: few; v_gene: TRBV6-8; CDR3aa: CASSYAQGPTNEKLFF; CDR3nt: TGTGCCAGCAGTTACGCACAGGGGCCAACTAATGAAAAACTGTTTTTT
j_gene: TRBJ2-7; d_gene: -; abundance: -; v_gene: TRBV6-1; CDR3aa: CASSEPVLSTYEQYF; CDR3nt: TGTGCCAGCAGTGAACCGGTCCTGAGTACCTACGAGCAGTACTTC
j_gene: TRBJ2-2; d_gene: TRBD1; abundance: -; v_gene: TRBV6-4; CDR3aa: CASSDSDRDTGELFF; CDR3nt: TGTGCCAGCAGTGACTCGGACAGGGACACCGGGGAGCTGTTTTTT
j_gene: TRBJ2-7; d_gene: -; abundance: -; v_gene: TRBV28; CDR3aa: CASSSPGRAPYEQYF; CDR3nt: TGTGCCAGCAGTTCCCCCGGGCGGGCCCCCTACGAGCAGTACTTC
j_gene: TRBJ2-7; d_gene: -; abundance: -; v_gene: TRBV28; CDR3aa: CASNGQSDEQYF; CDR3nt: TGTGCCAGCAACGGACAGTCGGACGAGCAGTACTTC
j_gene: TRBJ1-1; d_gene: TRBD1; abundance: -; v_gene: TRBV13; CDR3aa: CASSDRTGVGRYTEAFF; CDR3nt: TGTGCCAGCAGTGATCGGACAGGGGTCGGGAGATACACTGAAGCTTTCTTT
j_gene: TRBJ2-1; d_gene: -; abundance: -; v_gene: TRBV6-1; CDR3aa: CASSEAVGGYSYNEQFF; CDR3nt: TGTGCCAGCAGTGAAGCTGTCGGCGGGTACTCCTACAATGAGCAGTTCTTC
j_gene: TRBJ1-6; d_gene: -; abundance: -; v_gene: TRBV7-2; CDR3aa: CASSPGSSRSPLHF; CDR3nt: TGTGCCAGCAGCCCGGGGAGCAGCAGGTCACCCCTCCACTTT
j_gene: TRBJ1-1; d_gene: -; abundance: -; v_gene: TRBV9; CDR3aa: CASSAHQWEGTTEAFF; CDR3nt: TGTGCCAGCAGCGCGCATCAATGGGAGGGTACCACTGAAGCTTTCTTT
j_gene: TRBJ2-2; d_gene: -; abundance: -; v_gene: TRBV29-1; CDR3aa: CSVELFRVGATTGELFF; CDR3nt: TGCAGCGTTGAGCTGTTTCGGGTGGGGGCGACCACCGGGGAGCTGTTTTTT
j_gene: TRBJ2-7; d_gene: -; abundance: once; v_gene: TRBV6-5; CDR3aa: CASSYFSDSYEQYF; CDR3nt: TGTGCCAGCAGTTACTTTTCAGATTCCTACGAGCAGTACTTC
j_gene: TRBJ1-2; d_gene: -; abundance: few; v_gene: TRBV30; CDR3aa: CAWNGVGYTF; CDR3nt: TGTGCCTGGAACGGTGTTGGCTACACCTTC
j_gene: TRBJ2-5; d_gene: TRBD2; abundance: -; v_gene: TRBV6-5; CDR3aa: CASSSQRGEDETQYF; CDR3nt: TGTGCCAGCAGTTCTCAGCGGGGGGAGGATGAGACCCAGTACTTC
j_gene: TRBJ1-5; d_gene: TRBD1; abundance: -; v_gene: TRBV19; CDR3aa: CASSIGGTGGMGYSNQPQHF; CDR3nt: TGTGCCAGTAGTATAGGGGGGACAGGGGGAATGGGTTATAGCAATCAGCCCCAGCATTTT
j_gene: TRBJ2-3; d_gene: TRBD1; abundance: -; v_gene: TRBV30; CDR3aa: CAWTGGIRSTDTQYF; CDR3nt: TGTGCCTGGACAGGGGGAATCCGGTCCACAGATACGCAGTATTTT
j_gene: TRBJ2-7; d_gene: -; abundance: -; v_gene: TRBV28; CDR3aa: CASRITQGSTYEQYF; CDR3nt: TGTGCCAGCAGAATCACACAGGGCTCCACATACGAGCAGTACTTC
j_gene: TRBJ2-3; d_gene: TRBD2; abundance: -; v_gene: TRBV5-6; CDR3aa: CASSFLSGGEGRDTQYF; CDR3nt: TGTGCCAGCAGTTTTCTTAGCGGGGGGGAAGGGAGAGATACGCAGTATTTT
j_gene: TRBJ2-2; d_gene: -; abundance: -; v_gene: TRBV28; CDR3aa: CASSLLVAENTGELFF; CDR3nt: TGTGCCAGCAGTTTACTCGTAGCGGAGAACACCGGGGAGCTGTTTTTT
j_gene: TRBJ2-7; d_gene: -; abundance: -; v_gene: TRBV7-9; CDR3aa: CASSLSYSYEQYF; CDR3nt: TGTGCCAGCAGCTTATCATACAGCTACGAGCAGTACTTC
j_gene: TRBJ1-2; d_gene: -; abundance: -; v_gene: TRBV6-5; CDR3aa: CASSYSGPFNYGYTF; CDR3nt: TGTGCCAGCAGTTACAGCGGGCCGTTTAACTATGGCTACACCTTC
j_gene: TRBJ2-7; d_gene: -; abundance: -; v_gene: TRBV9; CDR3aa: CASSVDPTGTYEQYF; CDR3nt: TGTGCCAGCAGCGTAGACCCAACAGGGACATACGAGCAGTACTTC
j_gene: TRBJ2-2; d_gene: -; abundance: -; v_gene: TRBV5-1; CDR3aa: CASSLGGPGTGELFF; CDR3nt: TGCGCCAGCAGCTTAGGTGGCCCGGGGACCGGGGAGCTGTTTTTT
j_gene: TRBJ2-3; d_gene: TRBD2; abundance: -; v_gene: TRBV6-5; CDR3aa: CASRGTSSDTQYF; CDR3nt: TGTGCCAGCAGGGGGACTAGTTCGGATACGCAGTATTTT
j_gene: TRBJ2-7; d_gene: -; abundance: -; v_gene: TRBV7-2; CDR3aa: CASNQDSPYEQYF; CDR3nt: TGTGCCAGCAACCAGGACAGCCCCTACGAGCAGTACTTC
j_gene: TRBJ2-7; d_gene: TRBD2; abundance: -; v_gene: TRBV30; CDR3aa: CAWALAAGAGEQYF; CDR3nt: TGTGCCTGGGCCTTAGCAGCGGGAGCGGGTGAGCAGTACTTC
j_gene: TRBJ2-1; d_gene: -; abundance: -; v_gene: TRBV7-6; CDR3aa: CASSFSGTYNEQFF; CDR3nt: TGTGCCAGCAGCTTTTCCGGTACCTACAATGAGCAGTTCTTC
j_gene: TRBJ1-1; d_gene: -; abundance: -; v_gene: TRBV29-1; CDR3aa: CSVGQAEAFF; CDR3nt: TGCAGCGTTGGACAGGCTGAAGCTTTCTTT
j_gene: TRBJ1-4; d_gene: -; abundance: -; v_gene: TRBV15; CDR3aa: CATSARAGDSEKLFF; CDR3nt: TGTGCCACCAGCGCTCGGGCAGGCGACAGTGAAAAACTGTTTTTT
j_gene: TRBJ1-5; d_gene: -; abundance: -; v_gene: TRBV6-1; CDR3aa: CASSSGTPSNQPQHF; CDR3nt: TGTGCCAGCAGTTCCGGGACACCTAGCAATCAGCCCCAGCATTTT
j_gene: TRBJ1-6; d_gene: -; abundance: -; v_gene: TRBV9; CDR3aa: CASSVGSSYNSPLHF; CDR3nt: TGTGCCAGCAGCGTCGGGAGCTCCTATAATTCACCCCTCCACTTT
j_gene: TRBJ2-7; d_gene: -; abundance: -; v_gene: TRBV7-9; CDR3aa: CASTLTGYEQYF; CDR3nt: TGTGCCAGCACCTTAACGGGATACGAGCAGTACTTC
j_gene: TRBJ1-3; d_gene: -; abundance: once; v_gene: TRBV5-6; CDR3aa: CASSLVGGNTIYF; CDR3nt: TGTGCCAGCAGCTTGGTCGGTGGAAACACCATATATTTT
j_gene: TRBJ1-1; d_gene: TRBD1; abundance: -; v_gene: TRBV2; CDR3aa: CASRVGGSNTEAFF; CDR3nt: TGTGCCAGCAGAGTAGGGGGCTCTAACACTGAAGCTTTCTTT
j_gene: TRBJ1-6; d_gene: -; abundance: -; v_gene: TRBV2; CDR3aa: CASTPRGGYNSPLHF; CDR3nt: TGTGCCAGCACCCCGCGGGGGGGTTATAATTCACCCCTCCACTTT
j_gene: TRBJ1-1; d_gene: -; abundance: once; v_gene: TRBV9; CDR3aa: CASSVMTGEAFF; CDR3nt: TGTGCCAGCAGCGTGATGACGGGGGAAGCTTTCTTT